This TCR beta chain appears in the sequencing data of a study of T cells expressing NK-cell markers (dated by TCRdb to about 2020). About the study as a whole: In sorted CD3+CD56+NKG2C+, CD3+CD56+NKG2C- and CD3+CD56-NKG2C+ T-cell subsets from several donors, TCR beta-chain repertoires were profiled. Among the eight sequenced donors, only one was HCMV-seronegative, while the other seven were HCMV-seropositive. The eight sequenced donors were randomly selected healthy volunteers, three men and five women. Libraries were sequenced as 2 x 150 bp reads on Illumina HiSeq 2000/2500, MiSeq or NextSeq. Overall study results and their limits: Whether the expanded NKG2C-expressing T cell clones were specific for HCMV antigens remained unclear. Those dominant clonotypes were again the most abundant among CD3+CD56-NKG2C+ cells in a few donors, at about 25-65%. For six donors, the dominant CD3+CD56+NKG2C+ clonotypes were among the top 10 CD8+ clonotypes and accounted for roughly 1.0-7.5% of CD8+ T cells.

These reads were obtained on an Illumina HiSeq 2000. The TCR beta cDNA libraries were made using 5'RACE template switching, a step that added both a universal primer site and unique molecular identifiers. cDNA synthesis was primed from the TCR beta constant segment, followed by two successive PCR amplification steps. The authors' analysis ran thus. MIGEC handled demultiplexing of the reads and grouping by UMI, while MiTCR was used to assemble and quantify clonotypes. To exclude erroneous sequences, only TCR cDNA sequences supported by at least two reads were retained. Downstream repertoire analysis used the tcR package, and clonotypes were matched across fractions by CDR3 nucleotide sequence plus V segment. VDJmatch was used to annotate antigen specificity against VDJdb, with one amino acid substitution allowed in CDR3. TCRdb reprocessed the reads and lists each CDR3 protein sequence as a single entry, with no DNA. The V and J calls, along with clone size, are taken from TCRdb and not from the paper's own processing. The table kept for this sample lists 300,000 to 500,000 distinct CDR3 sequences. Roughly 10% of the sample belongs to the ten largest clones.

With regard to this clonotype: Its binding antigen is unknown.

HCMV-specific IgG was detected in serum with a commercial ELISA kit to determine HCMV serostatus. Ficoll density gradient centrifugation was used to isolate peripheral blood mononuclear cells from blood. The germline V gene supplies CDR1 MNHNS and CDR2 SASEGT. The CDR3 spans 12 residues, from the cysteine through the phenylalanine. DNA is not on record. Sample: blood T cells: a sorted CD56 or NKG2C T cell subset, CD4+ or CD8+ T cells, or bulk PBMC T cells (not recorded which). The receptor was derived from a woman aged 45-65 years in good health. Donor details come from another sample of the same person, matched by shared clones. This chain joins TRBV6-1 to TRBJ2-1; TCRdb's assignment of TRBD1 cannot be checked, as there is no DNA. The CDR3 protein is CASSADRVRQFF.